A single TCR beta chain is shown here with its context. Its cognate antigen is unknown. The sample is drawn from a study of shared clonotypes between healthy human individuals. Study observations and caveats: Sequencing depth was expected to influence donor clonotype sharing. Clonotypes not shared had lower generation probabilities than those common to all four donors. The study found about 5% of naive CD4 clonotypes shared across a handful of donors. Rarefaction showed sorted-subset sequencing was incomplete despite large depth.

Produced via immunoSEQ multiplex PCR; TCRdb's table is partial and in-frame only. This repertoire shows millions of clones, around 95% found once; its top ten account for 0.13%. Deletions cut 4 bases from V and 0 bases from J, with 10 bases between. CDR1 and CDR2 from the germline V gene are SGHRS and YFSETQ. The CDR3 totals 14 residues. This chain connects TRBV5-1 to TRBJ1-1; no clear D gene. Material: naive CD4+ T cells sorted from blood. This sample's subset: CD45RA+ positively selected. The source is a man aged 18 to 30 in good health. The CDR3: CASSPQLLNTEAFF. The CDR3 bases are TGCGCCAGCAGCCCCCAGTTACTGAACACTGAAGCTTTCTTT.